What follows are 20 T cell receptor beta chains derived from one specimen sequenced in a study of blood T cell repertoires in COVID-19. The data were produced by immunoSEQ multiplex PCR, yet TCRdb's version contains in-frame clones alone and is incomplete. Here the sample spans 200,000 to 300,000 clones, 70% to 90% being singletons. Sequencing was carried out using peripheral blood. The receptors stem from a woman aged 40-49 years with acute or convalescent COVID-19.

This clone occurred once. In DNA form, the CDR3 reads TGTGCCAGCAGCTCCTTGGACAGCGCCAATGAAAAACTGTTTTTT. Amino acids: CASSSLDSANEKLFF. The rearrangement links TRBV5-5 to TRBJ1-4, with TRBD1 as a possible D gene (6 bases). CDR3 length: 15 amino acids. CDR1 SGHKS and CDR2 YYEKEE come from the germline V gene (reference sequence). Trimming removed 3 bases from V and 5 bases from J, with 14 bases in between.

The chain employs TRBV5-5 and TRBJ2-1, with D unclear. Germline V gene sequence: CDR1 SGHKS, CDR2 YYEKEE (reference sequence). V lost 2 bases and J lost 4, with 25 bases in between. This CDR3 region has 19 residues. CDR3 DNA: TGTGCCAGCAGCTTCATTCCGATACTTGGGCCCCAAAATTACAATGAGCAGTTCTTC. Its translation: CASSFIPILGPQNYNEQFF.

The gene calls are TRBV4-1 and TRBJ2-2, with no clear D. Germline V gene sequence: CDR1 MGHRA, CDR2 YSYEKL. The germline V and J ends were trimmed by 0 bases and 1 base, with 9 bases remaining between them. The CDR3 spans 16 residues. The DNA of the CDR3 is TGCGCCAGCAGCCAAGATCCCCAGATGAACACCGGGGAGCTGTTTTTT. It translates to CASSQDPQMNTGELFF.

The rearrangement joins TRBV19 to TRBJ1-2; possibly TRBD1 for D (5 bases). Trimming took off 1 base at V and 3 bases at J, with 9 bases between the two ends. The CDR3 has 14 amino acids. Germline V lookup: CDR1 LNHDA, CDR2 SQIVND (reference sequence). The CDR3 DNA sequence: TGTGCCAGTAGTATAGTAGGGGACTACTATGGCTACACCTTC. This sequence encodes CASSIVGDYYGYTF. Full variable domain (remainder filled in from reference TRBV19 and TRBJ1-2): DGGITQSPKYLFRKEGQNVTLSCEQNLNHDAMYWYRQDPGQGLRLIYYSQIVNDFQKGDIAEGYSVSREKKESFPLTVTSAQKNPTAFYLCASSIVGDYYGYTFGSGTRLTVV.

This clone was seen just once. The chain couples TRBV28 to TRBJ1-6; possible D gene TRBD1, 5 bases. The CDR3 has 14 amino acids. CDR1 and CDR2 (germline): MDHEN, SYDVKM. Trimming took 2 bases from V and 5 from J, leaving 7 bases between them. Here the CDR3 DNA reads TGTGCCAGCAGTTTAATCAGGGATAATTCACCCCTCCACTTT. Its translation is CASSLIRDNSPLHF.

This chain connects TRBV4-1 to TRBJ1-1, with D possibly TRBD1 on 6 matching bases. Germline values: CDR1 MGHRA, CDR2 YSYEKL. The CDR3 runs 14 residues. With 0 bases removed from V and 11 bases from J, the gap between germline ends came to 16 bases. CDR3 nucleotide sequence: TGCGCCAGCAGCCAAGACGGGACAAGGCCCATGGCTTTCTTT. This gives the protein CASSQDGTRPMAFF.

This chain uses TRBV5-1 with TRBJ2-1; 10 bases agree with TRBD2. V dropped 0 bases and J dropped 4; count of bases not matched to a gene: 7. CDR1 and CDR2 from the germline V gene are SGHRS and YFSETQ. CDR3 length: 17 residues. The CDR3 DNA reads TGCGCCAGCAGCTTGGGGGCTAGCGGGGGTTCTTACAATGAGCAGTTCTTC. Translation gives CASSLGASGGSYNEQFF.

This clone was seen just once. The V gene is TRBV7-3, the J gene TRBJ2-3, with 10 bases fitting TRBD2. The CDR3 is 18 residues long. The germline gives CDR1 SGHTA, CDR2 FQGTGA. V shed 5 bases and J 0 bases; nucleotides not matched to a gene: 11. The CDR3 nucleotides read TGTGCCAGCAGCAACCTCCCTTCTAGCGGGGGTAGCACAGATACGCAGTATTTT. It codes for CASSNLPSSGGSTDTQYF. The complete variable domain, with remaining parts taken from reference TRBV7-3 and TRBJ2-3, reads GAGVSQTPSNKVTEKGKYVELRCDPISGHTALYWYRQSLGQGPEFLIYFQGTGAADDSGLPNDRFFAVRPEGSVSTLKIQRTERGDSAVYLCASSNLPSSGGSTDTQYFGPGTRLTVL.

This clone was counted between two and nine times. The chain recombines TRBV6-5 with TRBJ1-5; D call uncertain. The CDR3 runs to 14 residues. Trimming left V 6 bases short and J 7 bases short, with 16 bases between. From germline, CDR1 is MNHEY and CDR2 SVGAGI. The CDR3 bases are TGTGCCAGCAGGCCGATCAGGCATGCACAGCCCCAGCATTTT. Translating gives CASRPIRHAQPQHF.

This rearrangement joins TRBV5-1 to TRBJ1-2; no clear D. Germline V gene data show CDR1 as SGHRS and CDR2 as YFSETQ. This CDR3 is 13 amino acids long. V lost 5 bases and J 1 base, leaving 9 bases between the germline ends. In nucleotides, the CDR3 is TGCGCCAGCAGAGGAGAGGGTAACTATGGCTACACCTTC. The encoded protein is CASRGEGNYGYTF.

The chain recombines TRBV6-5 with TRBJ1-4; D call uncertain. The CDR3 covers 14 residues. Trimming took 6 bases from V and 0 from J, leaving 8 bases between them. Germline V gene sequence: CDR1 MNHEY, CDR2 SVGAGI. CDR3 DNA: TGTGCCAGCAGGGACGGGGCAACTAATGAAAAACTGTTTTTT. Protein sequence: CASRDGATNEKLFF.

The chain recombines TRBV27 with TRBJ1-5; D not certain. There are 13 residues in the CDR3. In germline, CDR1 is MNHEY, CDR2 SMNVEV (reference sequence). V shed 7 bases and J shed 4 bases, with 11 bases lying between them. The CDR3 region is CASTGGQNQPQHF. The CDR3 nucleotides read TGTGCCAGCACCGGAGGGCAGAATCAGCCCCAGCATTTT.

The V and J genes are TRBV2 and TRBJ1-4; D is perhaps TRBD1 (5 bases). This CDR3 has 15 residues. Trimming removed 10 bases from V and 6 bases from J, with 21 bases in between. CDR1 is SNHLY, CDR2 FYNNEI, per germline. The CDR3 sequence: CATSQQATGHEKLFF. Written as DNA, the CDR3 is TGTGCCACCTCCCAACAGGCCACCGGGCATGAAAAACTGTTTTTT.

The chain is built from TRBV19 and TRBJ1-1; 7 bases are a match to TRBD1. With 4 bases clipped from V and 1 base from J, the junction kept 6 bases outside the gene matches. In germline, CDR1 is LNHDA, CDR2 SQIVND (reference sequence). This CDR3 is built from 15 residues. The chain's CDR3 is CASSKSGTANTEAFF. In nucleotides, the CDR3 is TGTGCCAGTAGTAAATCCGGGACAGCGAACACTGAAGCTTTCTTT.

The chain uses TRBV2 and TRBJ2-3, with 9 nucleotides matching TRBD2. Germline V CDR1 and CDR2: SNHLY, FYNNEI. The CDR3 has 15 residues. V trimming: 4 bases; J trimming: 6 bases; junction bases outside the gene matches: 8. CDR3 residues: CASSAMGLARDTQYF. The CDR3 coding sequence is TGTGCCAGCAGTGCCATGGGACTAGCAAGGGATACGCAGTATTTT.

V is TRBV6-6 and J is TRBJ1-2; D is unresolved. V lost 8 bases and J lost 10, with 5 bases in between. CDR1 and CDR2 (germline): MNHNY, SVGAGI (reference sequence). This CDR3 comprises 8 residues. CDR3 protein: CASEHYTF. The CDR3 bases are TGTGCCAGCGAACACTACACCTTC.

The chain couples TRBV9 to TRBJ2-3, with D tentatively TRBD2 (6 bases). Trimming took off 3 bases at V and 5 bases at J, with 13 bases between the two ends. The length of the CDR3 is 14 residues. Looked up from germline, CDR1 is SGDLS and CDR2 is YYNGEE. CDR3 protein: CASSEIAALDTQYF. The CDR3 bases are TGTGCCAGCAGCGAGATAGCGGCCCTAGATACGCAGTATTTT.

V is TRBV10-2 and J is TRBJ1-1; the D gene is possibly TRBD1 (6 bases). V dropped 3 bases and J dropped 9 bases, with 8 bases sitting between them. The CDR3 runs to 11 residues. Germline V gene data show CDR1 as WSHSY and CDR2 as SAAADI. The DNA of the CDR3 is TGCGCCAGCAGTGACAGGGGTAAAGCTTTCTTT. Protein sequence: CASSDRGKAFF.

J is TRBJ1-2 and V is TRBV18; no firm D call. V gave up 0 bases and J gave up 6 bases, with 14 bases separating them. Germline CDR1 is KGHSH and CDR2 is LQKENI. There are 15 residues in the CDR3. CDR3 DNA: TGTGCCAGCTCACCACCCGCGACAAGCTCTGATGGCTACACCTTC. This translates into CASSPPATSSDGYTF. The complete variable domain, with remaining parts taken from reference TRBV18 and TRBJ1-2, reads NAGVMQNPRHLVRRRGQEARLRCSPMKGHSHVYWYRQLPEEGLKFMVYLQKENIIDESGMPKERFSAEFPKEGPSILRIQQVVRGDSAAYFCASSPPATSSDGYTFGSGTRLTVV.

The rearrangement links TRBV30 to TRBJ1-6; 8 bases are shared with TRBD1. Germline V CDR1 and CDR2: GTSNPN, SVGIG (reference sequence). Trimming removed 3 bases from V and 7 bases from J; junction bases left unmatched: 5. This CDR3 has 14 residues. The CDR3 here is CAWSRGPWNSPLHF. The DNA of the CDR3 is TGTGCCTGGAGCAGGGGGCCTTGGAATTCACCCCTCCACTTT.